These 30 T cell receptor beta chains were all obtained from the same sample, sequenced in a study of blood T cell repertoires in COVID-19. Produced via immunoSEQ multiplex PCR; TCRdb's table is partial and in-frame only. This sample has 150,000 or so clones; around 88% occur once, and the top ten carry about 9.3%. Material: peripheral blood. These receptors were taken from a man in his fifties or sixties with acute or convalescent COVID-19.

The rearrangement joins TRBV19 to TRBJ1-4, with a weak D call TRBD1 (5 bases). The germline gives CDR1 LNHDA, CDR2 SQIVND (reference sequence). Trimming pared 8 bases from V and 0 bases from J, leaving 22 bases between. The CDR3 runs to 18 residues. Here the CDR3 DNA reads TGTGCCAGTCTCAACACGATTAGGGGAAGCTCAACTAATGAAAAACTGTTTTTT. Translation: CASLNTIRGSSTNEKLFF. Supplemented by reference TRBV19 and TRBJ1-4, the full variable domain reads DGGITQSPKYLFRKEGQNVTLSCEQNLNHDAMYWYRQDPGQGLRLIYYSQIVNDFQKGDIAEGYSVSREKKESFPLTVTSAQKNPTAFYLCASLNTIRGSSTNEKLFFGSGTQLSVL.

The chain links TRBV6-5 to TRBJ2-3; D remains ambiguous. Germline lookup yields CDR1 MNHEY and CDR2 SVGAGI. V lost 6 bases and J lost 6, with 10 bases in between. The length of the CDR3 is 12 residues. This chain's CDR3 is CASSPDGDTQYF. DNA for the CDR3: TGTGCCAGCAGCCCAGACGGGGATACGCAGTATTTT.

This chain joins TRBV10-3 and TRBJ2-7; 12 nucleotides match TRBD1. The CDR3 covers 16 residues. With 5 bases clipped from V and 7 bases from J, the junction kept 12 bases outside the gene matches. Germline-derived CDR1 and CDR2 are ENHRY and SYGVKD. The CDR3 region has the DNA TGTGCCATCAGTTCCTGGTCGGGACAGGGGGCGGTAGAGCAGTACTTC. Translation gives CAISSWSGQGAVEQYF.

The chain employs TRBV3-1 (or the pseudogene TRBV3-2) and TRBJ2-5; TRBD2 aligns across 10 bases. The CDR3 spans 16 residues. V dropped 4 bases and J dropped 2; count of bases not matched to a gene: 7. Germline V CDR1 and CDR2: LGHDT, YNNKEL (reference sequence). CDR3: CASSLGLAGVQETQYF. The CDR3 bases are TGTGCCAGCAGCCTCGGGCTAGCGGGGGTACAAGAGACCCAGTACTTC.

This clone was observed a few times. The sample has other DNA sequences that encode this CDR3 too. The genes are TRBV15 and TRBJ1-1; D remains ambiguous. Trimming cost V 4 bases and J 0 bases, with 6 bases left between them. Germline V gene lookup returns CDR1 LNHNV and CDR2 YYDKDF (reference sequence). The length of the CDR3 is 13 residues. The CDR3: CATSNRLNTEAFF. The CDR3 DNA sequence: TGTGCCACCAGCAACAGATTGAACACTGAAGCTTTCTTT.

The chain employs TRBV19 and TRBJ1-2; possibly TRBD1 for D (6 bases). Trimming took off 3 bases at V and 9 bases at J, with 11 bases between the two ends. CDR3 length: 12 amino acids. Germline CDR1 is LNHDA and CDR2 is SQIVND (reference sequence). CDR3 bases: TGTGCCAGTAGTATGCCAGGGGCCAGCTACACCTTC. This codes for CASSMPGASYTF. Full variable domain (missing parts from reference TRBV19 and TRBJ1-2): DGGITQSPKYLFRKEGQNVTLSCEQNLNHDAMYWYRQDPGQGLRLIYYSQIVNDFQKGDIAEGYSVSREKKESFPLTVTSAQKNPTAFYLCASSMPGASYTFGSGTRLTVV.

The chain is built from TRBV5-6 and TRBJ1-2; D is undetermined. Germline V gene sequence: CDR1 SGHDT, CDR2 YYEEEE. With 0 bases removed from V and 3 bases from J, the gap between germline ends came to 12 bases. This CDR3 is 15 amino acids long. CDR3 nucleotide sequence: TGTGCCAGCAGCTTGGGTGCAGGTATCGACTATGGCTACACCTTC. Residues: CASSLGAGIDYGYTF.

This sequence joins TRBV4-1 and TRBJ1-1; no definite D call. The CDR3 loop spans 17 amino acids. Per the germline V gene, CDR1 is MGHRA and CDR2 is YSYEKL. V shed 1 base and J shed 0 bases, with 15 bases lying between them. CDR3 residues: CASSQVSGKSMNTEAFF. CDR3 nucleotides: TGCGCCAGCAGCCAAGTGTCGGGGAAAAGCATGAACACTGAAGCTTTCTTT.

The rearrangement uses TRBV28 and TRBJ1-5; D is unresolved. With 6 bases removed from V and 4 bases from J, the gap between germline ends came to 4 bases. The CDR3 is 11 residues long. Germline CDR1 and CDR2: MDHEN and SYDVKM. This CDR3 is CASRRNQPQHF. Written as DNA, the CDR3 is TGTGCCAGCAGGCGTAATCAGCCCCAGCATTTT.

V and J are TRBV29-1 and TRBJ2-3; tentatively, D is TRBD2 (5 bases). Between the trimmed V and J ends, which lost 3 bases and 6 bases, there was a span of 13 bases. CDR1 is SQVTM, CDR2 ANQGSEA, per germline. This CDR3 region has 13 residues. CDR3 DNA sequence: TGCAGCGTTGACTACCCCCCGGGGGATACGCAGTATTTT. Its translation: CSVDYPPGDTQYF.

This chain joins TRBV7-9 and TRBJ1-2; the match to TRBD1 covers 7 bases. The CDR3 is 14 amino acids. Looked up from germline, CDR1 is SEHNR and CDR2 is FQNEAQ (reference sequence). Trimming took 5 bases from V and 0 from J; bases not matched to a gene: 3. CDR3 nucleotide sequence: TGTGCCAGCAGCCGACAGGGATCTAACTATGGCTACACCTTC. This encodes CASSRQGSNYGYTF.

This rearrangement joins TRBV30 to TRBJ2-7; D may be TRBD2 (7 bases). With 0 bases removed from V and 5 bases from J, the gap between germline ends came to 29 bases. This CDR3 has 19 residues. Germline CDR1 and CDR2: GTSNPN and SVGIG (reference sequence). The CDR3 nucleotides read TGTGCCTGGAGTGTACCCTCCTGGCGGCGGGTAAGGGGGGGAAACGAGCAGTACTTC. This gives the protein CAWSVPSWRRVRGGNEQYF.

The chain employs TRBV28 and TRBJ1-1, with unresolved D. The V gene lost 1 base and the J gene lost 0 bases, with 6 bases spanning the gap. Germline V CDR1 and CDR2: MDHEN, SYDVKM. CDR3 length: 14 amino acids. The CDR3 DNA is TGTGCCAGCAGTTTATACAGCATGAACACTGAAGCTTTCTTT. Protein sequence: CASSLYSMNTEAFF.

The J gene is TRBJ1-4, the V gene TRBV18; possible D gene TRBD1, 6 bases. Trimming stripped 3 bases from V and 3 bases from J, with 14 bases between. Per the germline V gene, CDR1 is KGHSH and CDR2 is LQKENI. CDR3 length: 16 residues. The CDR3 nucleotides are TGTGCCAGCTCACCCCGGACAGTAACCTCTAATGAAAAACTGTTTTTT. Its translation: CASSPRTVTSNEKLFF.

The chain recombines TRBV5-4 with TRBJ2-6; D remains ambiguous. Trimming took off 1 base at V and 4 bases at J, with 9 bases between the two ends. Germline V gene data show CDR1 as SGHNT and CDR2 as YYREEE (reference sequence). The CDR3 runs to 15 residues. The CDR3 reads CASSLWATGANVLTF. CDR3 nucleotides: TGTGCCAGCAGCTTGTGGGCAACCGGGGCCAACGTCCTGACTTTC.

The genes are TRBV11-2 and TRBJ2-1; 8 bases agree with TRBD1. After removal of 7 bases from V and 8 bases from J, the junction contained 19 bases not matched to a gene. CDR3 length: 17 amino acids. The germline V gene has CDR1 SGHAT and CDR2 FQNNGV. DNA for the CDR3: TGTGCCAGCAACCAGGGGTCGGGACAGGCTGGTCGCGATGAGCAGTTCTTC. Its protein is CASNQGSGQAGRDEQFF.

This clone was recorded only once. The chain links TRBV19 to TRBJ1-4; 7 nucleotides line up with TRBD1. CDR3 length: 16 amino acids. The ends lost 5 bases at V and 8 bases at J; junction bases unmatched: 14. Per the germline V gene, CDR1 is LNHDA and CDR2 is SQIVND (reference sequence). The CDR3 nucleotides read TGTGCCAGTAGTTTGATCCCGACAGGGCTCCAGGAAAAACTGTTTTTT. Amino acids: CASSLIPTGLQEKLFF. The complete variable domain, with remaining parts taken from reference TRBV19 and TRBJ1-4, reads DGGITQSPKYLFRKEGQNVTLSCEQNLNHDAMYWYRQDPGQGLRLIYYSQIVNDFQKGDIAEGYSVSREKKESFPLTVTSAQKNPTAFYLCASSLIPTGLQEKLFFGSGTQLSVL.

The V gene is TRBV6-6, the J gene TRBJ2-1; possibly TRBD2 for D (5 bases). This CDR3 contains 15 residues. V was trimmed by 6 bases and J by 7 bases, leaving 19 bases between them. Germline loops: CDR1 MNHNY, CDR2 SVGAGI (reference sequence). CDR3: CASRPSTTEGNEQFF. CDR3 nucleotides: TGTGCCAGCAGACCATCAACTACCGAGGGAAATGAGCAGTTCTTC.

DNA of the CDR3: TGCGCCAGCCGAGCGACGGGGGGCCGAACTAATGAAAAACTGTTTTTT. Protein product: CASRATGGRTNEKLFF. The V and J genes are TRBV5-1 and TRBJ1-4; a possible D gene is TRBD1 (6 bases). Trimming shortened V by 7 bases and J by 1 base, and 17 bases separated the two germline ends. CDR1 is SGHRS, CDR2 YFSETQ, per germline. This CDR3 has 16 residues.

This chain joins TRBV10-1 and TRBJ1-1; D is unresolved. Per germline, CDR1 WNHNN and CDR2 SYGVQD (reference sequence). CDR3 length equals 15 residues. Trimming shortened V by 0 bases and J by 6 bases, and 14 bases separated the two germline ends. The CDR3 reads CASSESSAGWSEAFF. Here the CDR3 DNA reads TGCGCCAGCAGTGAGTCGTCAGCAGGTTGGTCTGAAGCTTTCTTT.

The chain carries TRBV4-2 and TRBJ2-3, with a tentative D call TRBD1 (6 bases). The CDR3 loop spans 13 amino acids. The germline V gene has CDR1 LGHNA and CDR2 YNFKEQ. Trimming stripped 1 base from V and 5 bases from J, with 7 bases between. CDR3 coding DNA: TGTGCCAGCAGCCAAGCAGGGGTAGATACGCAGTATTTT. It yields the protein CASSQAGVDTQYF.

This clone was counted only a few times. The rearrangement joins TRBV28 to TRBJ1-4; D might be TRBD1 (5 bases). The CDR3 has 14 residues. Per germline, CDR1 MDHEN and CDR2 SYDVKM. V was cut by 6 bases and J by 8 bases, with 16 bases left in between. The CDR3 DNA reads as TGTGCCAGCAGCCCGGACAAGGGATCCGAAAAACTGTTTTTT. Its protein is CASSPDKGSEKLFF.

The gene calls are TRBV28 and TRBJ2-7; TRBD1 agrees at 8 bases. Germline V gene lookup returns CDR1 MDHEN and CDR2 SYDVKM. The CDR3 contains 14 residues. Unmatched junction bases numbered 8, after V lost 4 bases and J lost 6 bases. The CDR3 region has the DNA TGTGCCAGCAGTTCTCAGGGGGCTGGTTTCGAGCAGTACTTC. It yields the protein CASSSQGAGFEQYF.

J is TRBJ2-1 and V is TRBV10-2; TRBD2 might be the D (6 bases). Per germline, CDR1 WSHSY and CDR2 SAAADI. This CDR3 comprises 17 residues. V was clipped by 3 bases and J by 2 bases, with 17 bases between them. In DNA, the CDR3 is TGCGCCAGCAGTGACCAAAAGGACTACTCGACCTACAATGAGCAGTTCTTC. Its translation is CASSDQKDYSTYNEQFF.

V gene TRBV5-1 combines with J gene TRBJ1-2, with TRBD1 matching over 8 bases. V lost 3 bases, J lost 6 bases, and 13 bases stayed unmatched. This CDR3 is 16 amino acids long. Germline CDR1 reads SGHRS; CDR2 reads YFSETQ. Here the CDR3 reads CASSSSYPDRADGYTF. CDR3 nucleotides: TGCGCCAGCAGCTCTTCGTACCCGGACAGGGCGGATGGCTACACCTTC.

The chain is built from TRBV29-1 and TRBJ2-5; D not resolved. CDR1 is SQVTM and CDR2 is ANQGSEA in the germline V gene. V lost 5 bases and J 7 bases, leaving 14 bases between the germline ends. The CDR3 loop spans 12 amino acids. CDR3 in amino acids: CSVLAPKMTQYF. As DNA, the CDR3 is TGCAGCGTTTTGGCCCCCAAGATGACCCAGTACTTC.

The rearrangement joins TRBV10-3 to TRBJ2-7, with TRBD2 matching over 12 bases. Germline V lookup: CDR1 ENHRY, CDR2 SYGVKD. V shed 5 bases, J shed 0 bases, and the junction held 8 bases outside the gene matches. This CDR3 spans 17 amino acids. The CDR3 is CAISMTSGGPSSYEQYF. For the CDR3, the DNA is TGTGCCATCAGTATGACTAGCGGGGGCCCTAGCTCCTACGAGCAGTACTTC.

CDR3 residues: CASSESNPGTEAFF. The CDR3 DNA reads as TGTGCCAGCAGTGAATCCAATCCGGGGACTGAAGCTTTCTTT. The chain uses TRBV6-1 and TRBJ1-1; D remains ambiguous. The germline V gene has CDR1 MNHNS and CDR2 SASEGT. Trimming stripped 2 bases from V and 5 bases from J, with 12 bases between. CDR3 length: 14 residues.

The V gene is TRBV7-2, the J gene TRBJ1-5; D might be TRBD1 (5 bases). Germline loops: CDR1 SGHTA, CDR2 FQGNSA. V lost 5 bases, J lost 7 bases, and 12 bases lay in between. The CDR3 is 13 residues long. The CDR3 spells CASSMGGRQPQHF. Written as DNA, the CDR3 is TGTGCCAGCAGCATGGGGGGGAGGCAGCCCCAGCATTTT.

V usage is TRBV25-1 and J usage is TRBJ1-3, with D unclear. The CDR3 is made up of 14 amino acids. The ends were cut back, 3 bases at V and 4 bases at J, with 10 bases in the middle. Germline V gene lookup returns CDR1 MGHDK and CDR2 SYGVNS. CDR3: CASSDSSSGNTIYF. The CDR3 nucleotides are TGTGCCAGCAGTGACAGTTCATCAGGAAACACCATATATTTT.